This T cell receptor (beta chain) was documented in a study of blood T cells in healthy people across ages. Trimming took 0 bases from V and 8 from J, leaving 9 bases between them. CDR1 is SGDLS and CDR2 is YYNGEE in the germline V gene. The CDR3 has 13 residues. Alongside a J-beta primer mix, a sample-barcoded 5' primer served in a second PCR lasting about 7 to 11 cycles. TCRdb fed the 5' RACE reads into MiXCR, producing one record per CDR3 protein. The data contain about 1 million distinct CDR3 sequences, roughly 24% of them singletons. Staff drew around 10 milliliters of peripheral blood from each donor. The same sample was also studied in work on T cells of mothers and their children. Turning to that study: Related pairs of mothers and children showed slightly higher, non-significant overlap versus unrelated pairs.

Sequences were obtained from blood. The chain recombines TRBV9 with TRBJ2-1; no definite D call. The TCR was taken from a girl aged 2-10 years in good health. The CDR3 protein is CASSVDFRDEQFF. For the CDR3, the DNA is TGTGCCAGCAGCGTAGATTTTAGGGATGAGCAGTTCTTC. The variable domain in full, with the rest retrieved from reference TRBV9 and TRBJ2-1, is DSGVTQTPKHLITATGQRVTLRCSPRSGDLSVYWYQQSLDQGLQFLIQYYNGEERAKGNILERFSAQQFPDLHSELNLSSLELGDSALYFCASSVDFRDEQFFGPGTRLTVL.